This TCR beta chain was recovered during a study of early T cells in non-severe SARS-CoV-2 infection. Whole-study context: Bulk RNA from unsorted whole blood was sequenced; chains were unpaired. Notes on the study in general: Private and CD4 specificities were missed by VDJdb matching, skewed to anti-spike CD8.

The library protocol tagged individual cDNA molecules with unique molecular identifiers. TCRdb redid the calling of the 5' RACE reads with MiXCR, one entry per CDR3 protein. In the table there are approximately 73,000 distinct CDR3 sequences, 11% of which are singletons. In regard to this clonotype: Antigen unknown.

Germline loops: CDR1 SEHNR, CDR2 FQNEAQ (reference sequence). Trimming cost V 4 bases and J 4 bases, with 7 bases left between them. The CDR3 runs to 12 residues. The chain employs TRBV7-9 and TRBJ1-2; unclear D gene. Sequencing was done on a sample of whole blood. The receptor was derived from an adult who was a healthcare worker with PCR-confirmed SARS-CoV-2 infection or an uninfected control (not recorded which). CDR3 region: CASSSAFYGYTF. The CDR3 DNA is TGTGCCAGCAGCTCAGCCTTCTATGGCTACACCTTC.